This T cell receptor (beta chain) came from a study of T-cell memory formation after mild COVID-19. TCRdb reanalysed the 5' RACE reads using MiXCR and keeps one entry per CDR3 protein. The profile shows some 130,000 distinct CDR3 sequences, 16% of them singletons. The material sequenced was PBMCs or a T cell subset sorted from them (not recorded which). This sequence originates from an adult woman who had mild COVID-19 (a few samples of this study predate the infection). Cell type and time point are not known.

CDR3 sequence: CATSDRRTSGGYTGELFF. The CDR3 DNA sequence: TGTGCCACCAGTGATCGACGGACTAGCGGGGGGTATACCGGGGAGCTGTTTTTT. The rearrangement links TRBV24-1 to TRBJ2-2; 14 nucleotides line up with TRBD2. CDR1 and CDR2 (germline): KGHDR, SFDVKD. Unmatched junction bases numbered 7, after V lost 3 bases and J lost 5 bases. There are 18 residues in the CDR3.